The TCR beta chain under discussion was sequenced for a study of T cell clonotyping in hematopoietic cell transplantation. J lost 4 bases, V lost 5 bases, and 8 bases had no gene match. Germline-derived CDR1 and CDR2 are SGHDT and YYEEEE. The CDR3 has 14 residues. Overall study findings and caveats: Higher Inverse Simpson Index values in graft donor and pretransplant recipient predicted broader posttransplant TCR diversity.

The protocol was immunoSEQ multiplex PCR, while the TCRdb copy is restricted to in-frame clones and leaves out a portion. The sample has more than 55,000 clones, approximately 94% seen once. Concerning this clone itself: As yet, its antigen is unknown.

The chain recombines TRBV5-6 with TRBJ1-1, with TRBD1 matching over 7 bases. The sequence was obtained from a man aged 50 or older in good health. Some clones in this sample may be carry-over from other donors' samples. Sequencing was performed on peripheral blood mononuclear cells. The CDR3: CASSAGGLSTEAFF. In DNA, the CDR3 is TGTGCCAGCAGTGCAGGGGGGCTGAGCACTGAAGCTTTCTTT.